Following are 21 T cell receptor beta chains from one sample sequenced in a study of blood T cell repertoires in COVID-19. Repertoires were generated with immunoSEQ multiplex PCR, while TCRdb's copy carries only in-frame clones and drops some. Among 200,000 or so clones listed, roughly 76% were seen once. The specimen was peripheral blood. These receptors were collected from a woman aged 80 or over with COVID-19, enrolled during active disease.

The V gene is TRBV9, the J gene TRBJ2-3, with 11 bases lining up with TRBD2. The germline V gene has CDR1 SGDLS and CDR2 YYNGEE. The junction had 2 bases not matched to a gene; V was cut back by 3 bases and J by 2 bases. This CDR3 is built from 15 residues. The CDR3 region is CASSATSGDTDTQYF. The CDR3, as DNA: TGTGCCAGCAGCGCGACTAGCGGGGACACAGATACGCAGTATTTT.

The chain uses TRBV23-1 and TRBJ2-7, with TRBD1 matching over 7 bases. TRBV23-1 is labeled an ORF, and its function is uncertain. The CDR3 spans 16 residues. V lost 0 bases and J lost 2; bases outside the gene matches: 7. The CDR3 loop reads CASSQSPPQGTYEQYF. For the CDR3, the DNA is TGCGCCAGCAGTCAATCCCCTCCACAGGGGACCTACGAGCAGTACTTC.

The chain recombines TRBV9 with TRBJ2-3, with D maybe TRBD2 (6 bases). V lost 3 bases, J lost 1 base, and 15 bases lay in between. The CDR3 length is 16 residues. Germline V gene lookup returns CDR1 SGDLS and CDR2 YYNGEE. CDR3 nucleotides: TGTGCCAGCAGCGGAAAGCGGGCTGCGGGCACAGATACGCAGTATTTT. Its translation is CASSGKRAAGTDTQYF.

The chain is built from TRBV6-5 and TRBJ1-2; D not certain. Germline V gene data show CDR1 as MNHEY and CDR2 as SVGAGI. V was shortened by 6 bases and J by 3 bases, with 8 bases between the two germline ends. The CDR3 is made up of 12 amino acids. The DNA for the CDR3 is TGTGCCAGCAGCTCACCGGACTATGGCTACACCTTC. Protein product: CASSSPDYGYTF.

This clone has only a few counts. The rearrangement joins TRBV6-4 to TRBJ2-1, with 9 bases lining up with TRBD1. V gave up 2 bases and J gave up 9 bases; unmatched junction bases: 5. Per the germline V gene, CDR1 is MRHNA and CDR2 is SNTAGT. The CDR3 spans 14 residues. CDR3 region: CASSDTDRGSEQFF. In nucleotides, the CDR3 is TGTGCCAGCAGTGACACGGACAGGGGATCTGAGCAGTTCTTC.

The CDR3 region has the DNA TGCGCCAGCAGCCCTTACAGGGGGGTGGAGCAGTTCTTC. This codes for CASSPYRGVEQFF. J is TRBJ2-1 and V is TRBV5-1; TRBD1 aligns across 8 bases. CDR3 length: 13 amino acids. The germline V gene encodes CDR1 SGHRS and CDR2 YFSETQ. The V gene end was trimmed by 4 bases and the J gene end by 10 bases; junction bases not matched to a gene: 7. Combining the CDR3 with reference TRBV5-1 and TRBJ2-1 gives the whole variable domain KAGVTQTPRYLIKTRGQQVTLSCSPISGHRSVSWYQQTPGQGLQFLFEYFSETQRNKGNFPGRFSGRQFSNSRSEMNVSTLELGDSALYLCASSPYRGVEQFFGPGTRLTVL.

The V call is TRBV10-3, the J call TRBJ2-5; 7 nucleotides align to TRBD2. Losses at the gene ends were 3 bases for V and 7 bases for J; bases not matched to a gene: 17. CDR3 length equals 17 residues. From germline, CDR1 is ENHRY and CDR2 SYGVKD. CDR3 sequence: CAISELVGEGPRGTQYF. DNA of the CDR3: TGTGCCATCAGTGAACTTGTGGGGGAGGGCCCTCGCGGGACCCAGTACTTC.

The chain links TRBV5-1 to TRBJ2-7; 7 bases agree with TRBD1. The V gene's germline CDR1 is SGHRS and CDR2 YFSETQ. This CDR3 is 13 amino acids long. The ends lost 3 bases at V and 2 bases at J; junction bases unmatched: 2. The CDR3, as DNA: TGCGCCAGCAGCTCGGGACAGACCTACGAGCAGTACTTC. Its translation is CASSSGQTYEQYF.

The rearrangement joins TRBV4-1 to TRBJ1-3; unclear D gene. Germline lookup yields CDR1 MGHRA and CDR2 YSYEKL. CDR3 size: 17 residues. Trimming pared 1 base from V and 0 bases from J, leaving 13 bases between. The CDR3 sequence: CASSQGSYGNSGNTIYF. DNA of the CDR3: TGCGCCAGCAGCCAAGGGAGTTACGGAAACTCTGGAAACACCATATATTTT.

This clone appeared a few times. In nucleotides, the CDR3 is TGTGCCAGCAGTTGGAGAGGGACACCGGGAAATTCACCCCTCCACTTT. This translates into CASSWRGTPGNSPLHF. The chain has TRBV27 and TRBJ1-6, with a possible D match to TRBD1 (6 bases). CDR3 size: 16 residues. The germline gives CDR1 MNHEY, CDR2 SMNVEV (reference sequence). V shed 4 bases and J shed 7 bases, with 17 bases lying between them.

About this clone itself: Other DNA variants within this sample encode the same CDR3. The J gene is TRBJ2-7, the V gene TRBV20-1; D perhaps matches TRBD2 (5 bases). The V end lost 6 bases, the J end lost 1 base, and 7 bases lay between the germline ends. The CDR3 runs 11 residues. Germline lookup yields CDR1 DFQATT and CDR2 SNEGSKA (reference sequence). CDR3 amino acids: CSAGGSYEQYF. For the CDR3, the DNA is TGCAGTGCGGGCGGGTCCTACGAGCAGTACTTC.

V is TRBV4-2 and J is TRBJ1-1, with D uncertain. Germline CDR1 is LGHNA and CDR2 is YNFKEQ. Trimming left V 2 bases short and J 5 bases short, with 12 bases between. CDR3 length equals 14 residues. DNA for the CDR3: TGTGCCAGCAGCCAATCCAAACGGGAGACTGAAGCTTTCTTT. Translation gives CASSQSKRETEAFF.

V and J are TRBV27 and TRBJ2-7; a possible D gene is TRBD2 (7 bases). Germline assignment: CDR1 MNHEY and CDR2 SMNVEV (reference sequence). The V and J ends lost 4 bases and 2 bases respectively, with 15 bases between them. CDR3 length: 15 amino acids. The CDR3 reads CASSWGGGYTYEQYF. Here the CDR3 DNA reads TGTGCCAGCAGTTGGGGAGGGGGTTATACCTACGAGCAGTACTTC.

A few counts support this clone. The rearrangement joins TRBV6-2 or TRBV6-3 to TRBJ2-3, with D perhaps TRBD1 (6 bases). The V end was cut by 5 bases, the J end by 4 bases, with 25 bases between. The CDR3 covers 18 residues. Germline V lookup: CDR1 MNHEY, CDR2 SVGEGT. CDR3: CASSVPRGMIRSADTQYF. CDR3 DNA: TGTGCCAGCAGTGTCCCGAGGGGGATGATACGGTCCGCAGATACGCAGTATTTT.

This sequence joins TRBV6-5 and TRBJ1-2; maybe TRBD1 (6 bases). The V end lost 7 bases, the J end lost 3 bases, and 12 bases lay between the germline ends. The germline V gene encodes CDR1 MNHEY and CDR2 SVGAGI. This CDR3 comprises 13 residues. CDR3 DNA sequence: TGTGCCAGCAAGACAGAGGGGGACTATGGCTACACCTTC. This codes for CASKTEGDYGYTF.

The CDR3 DNA reads as TGTGCCAGCAGTTTCGGACAGGAAGGAACTGAAGCTTTCTTT. Amino acids: CASSFGQEGTEAFF. The chain has TRBV27 and TRBJ1-1; the match to TRBD1 covers 7 bases. CDR1 is MNHEY and CDR2 is SMNVEV in the germline V gene (reference sequence). Trimming took 3 bases from V and 5 from J; bases not matched to a gene: 6. The CDR3 is 14 amino acids.

The chain combines TRBV10-1 with TRBJ2-2; 7 bases align to TRBD1. Trimming at V came to 0 bases and at J to 6 bases, leaving 4 bases not matched to a gene. Per germline, CDR1 WNHNN and CDR2 SYGVQD (reference sequence). The CDR3 contains 15 residues. Written as DNA, the CDR3 is TGCGCCAGCAGTGAGTCGGACAGGCCCCCCGGGGAGCTGTTTTTT. Translating gives CASSESDRPPGELFF.

A single count supports this clone. V gene TRBV28 combines with J gene TRBJ2-7; D is uncertain. Germline V gene sequence: CDR1 MDHEN, CDR2 SYDVKM. The V end was cut by 3 bases, the J end by 4 bases, with 10 bases between. The CDR3 has 13 residues. The CDR3: CASSFQSRYEQYF. In nucleotides, the CDR3 is TGTGCCAGCAGTTTTCAGTCCCGTTACGAGCAGTACTTC. Full variable domain (remainder filled in from reference TRBV28 and TRBJ2-7): DVKVTQSSRYLVKRTGEKVFLECVQDMDHENMFWYRQDPGLGLRLIYFSYDVKMKEKGDIPEGYSVSREKKERFSLILESASTNQTSMYLCASSFQSRYEQYFGPGTRLTVT.

The chain has TRBV28 and TRBJ2-5, with 7 positions matching TRBD1. Germline-derived CDR1 and CDR2 are MDHEN and SYDVKM. With V trimmed by 3 bases and J by 9 bases, 13 bases remained unmatched. This CDR3 has 15 amino acids. In DNA, the CDR3 is TGTGCCAGCAGTTTCCGGGACAGACCCCCTGGGGCCCAGTACTTC. The encoded protein is CASSFRDRPPGAQYF.

V usage is TRBV4-1 and J usage is TRBJ2-1; 11 nucleotides agree with TRBD2. Germline CDR1 MGHRA, CDR2 YSYEKL. There are 16 residues in the CDR3. With V trimmed by 1 base and J by 4 bases, 3 bases remained unmatched. The CDR3 nucleotides read TGCGCCAGCAGCCAAGTGGGACTAGCGGATTACAATGAGCAGTTCTTC. Amino acids: CASSQVGLADYNEQFF.

The chain uses TRBV3-1 (or the pseudogene TRBV3-2) and TRBJ1-1; 7 bases agree with TRBD1. CDR3 length: 13 amino acids. Germline V gene lookup returns CDR1 LGHDT and CDR2 YNNKEL (reference sequence). V shed 2 bases, J shed 6 bases, and the junction held 3 bases outside the gene matches. CDR3 sequence (DNA): TGTGCCAGCAGCCAACTCGACAGGGCTGAAGCTTTCTTT. Its protein product is CASSQLDRAEAFF.